These T cell receptor beta chains were read from a single sample in a study of technical replicates of blood from a few donors. TCRdb's table, derived via immunoSEQ multiplex PCR, lists solely in-frame clones and lacks some. The table shows about 76,000 clones, with 65% to 90% occurring only once. The sequenced sample consisted of PBMCs. The receptors shown here come from a human donor in good health. Some clones in this sample may be carry-over from other donors' samples. The CDR3 runs from the conserved cysteine through the conserved F or W. The D gene is left open where the match is weak. Not all rows give a size; the values are once, few, many and, for expanded clones, a class.

abundance	d_gene	v_gene	j_gene	CDR3aa	CDR3nt
.	TRBD1	TRBV7-8	TRBJ2-7	CASSPHGQGTYEQYF	TGTGCCAGCAGCCCCCACGGACAGGGAACCTACGAGCAGTACTTC
.	.	TRBV15	TRBJ1-2	CATSTVDYLNYGYTF	TGTGCCACCAGCACCGTGGACTACCTTAACTATGGCTACACCTTC
.	.	TRBV27	TRBJ2-7	CASSLLGGFAEQYF	TGTGCCAGCAGTTTATTAGGGGGTTTCGCCGAGCAGTACTTC
once	TRBD2	TRBV13	TRBJ2-5	CASAILGLAQETQYF	TGTGCCAGCGCAATACTAGGACTAGCACAAGAGACCCAGTACTTC
.	TRBD2	TRBV7-2	TRBJ2-7	CASSLGASGSYEQYF	TGTGCCAGCAGCTTAGGGGCTAGCGGGAGTTACGAGCAGTACTTC
.	.	TRBV29-1	TRBJ2-5	CSVLPIGETQYF	TGCAGCGTTCTCCCGATCGGAGAGACCCAGTACTTC
.	.	TRBV21-1	TRBJ1-2	CASRLVYDRDTNYGYTF	TGTGCCAGCCGCCTGGTTTACGACAGGGACACTAACTATGGCTACACCTTC
.	.	TRBV18	TRBJ1-5	CASSPPAQSSNQPQHF	TGTGCCAGCTCACCACCCGCACAGTCTAGCAATCAGCCCCAGCATTTT
.	.	TRBV2	TRBJ2-7	CASAGRPYEQYF	TGTGCCAGCGCCGGGAGACCCTACGAGCAGTACTTC
.	.	TRBV6-6	TRBJ2-7	CASRKATGTYEQYF	TGTGCCAGCAGAAAAGCGACAGGAACCTACGAGCAGTACTTC
.	TRBD1	TRBV5-6	TRBJ2-3	CASSFRTGNPTDTQYF	TGTGCCAGCAGCTTCCGGACAGGGAATCCCACAGATACGCAGTATTTT
.	.	TRBV5-1	TRBJ2-3	CASPSDTQYF	TGCGCCAGCCCCTCCGATACGCAGTATTTT
.	TRBD1	TRBV25-1	TRBJ1-4	CASSDPGQGAGSEKLFF	TGTGCCAGCAGCGACCCGGGACAGGGGGCGGGTAGTGAAAAACTGTTTTTT
.	TRBD2	TRBV5-1	TRBJ2-1	CATSISGGYNEQFF	TGCGCCACGTCAATTAGCGGGGGATACAATGAGCAGTTCTTC
.	TRBD1	TRBV9	TRBJ2-7	CASSPRWGTGPYEQYF	TGTGCCAGCAGCCCCAGGTGGGGGACAGGGCCCTACGAGCAGTACTTC
.	.	TRBV7-2	TRBJ2-1	CASSSPGRDYNEQFF	TGTGCCAGCAGCTCCCCCGGCCGGGACTACAATGAGCAGTTCTTC
once	TRBD1	TRBV29-1	TRBJ1-6	CSVSRDSINSPLHF	TGCAGCGTTTCCCGGGACAGCATTAATTCACCCCTCCACTTT
once	TRBD1	TRBV29-1	TRBJ2-5	CSVDPGTGEETQYF	TGCAGCGTTGACCCCGGGACAGGGGAAGAGACCCAGTACTTC
once	.	TRBV7-3	TRBJ2-2	CASRSSRGNTGELFF	TGTGCCAGCAGGTCCAGTCGGGGGAACACCGGGGAGCTGTTTTTT
.	TRBD2	TRBV27	TRBJ2-7	CASSLDGGAPYEQYF	TGTGCCAGCAGTTTAGACGGGGGGGCCCCCTACGAGCAGTACTTC
.	TRBD1	TRBV5-1	TRBJ1-2	CASRSVGQVSGYTF	TGCGCCAGCAGAAGCGTAGGACAGGTCTCTGGCTACACCTTC
.	.	TRBV25-1	TRBJ2-7	CASSDNNSPGAYEQYF	TGTGCCAGCAGTGACAATAACAGCCCGGGAGCCTACGAGCAGTACTTC
once	.	TRBV29-1	TRBJ2-1	CSVSGGQVEYEQFF	TGCAGCGTCTCGGGGGGACAGGTAGAATATGAGCAGTTCTTC
.	.	TRBV28	TRBJ2-7	CASSLIGYEQYF	TGTGCCAGCAGTTTAATCGGGTACGAGCAGTACTTC
.	.	TRBV6-4	TRBJ2-2	CASSQQRSANTGELFF	TGTGCCAGCAGCCAACAGAGATCCGCGAACACCGGGGAGCTGTTTTTT
.	TRBD2	TRBV7-6	TRBJ2-1	CASSLVDSGHNEQFF	TGTGCCAGCAGCTTAGTCGATAGCGGGCACAATGAGCAGTTCTTC
.	.	TRBV5-1	TRBJ1-4	CASSTTGRVNEKLFF	TGCGCCAGCAGCACTACAGGGCGAGTTAATGAAAAACTGTTTTTT
.	TRBD2	TRBV27	TRBJ2-1	CASSLSGAGGPNEQFF	TGTGCCAGCAGTTTATCAGGAGCGGGAGGGCCGAATGAGCAGTTCTTC
.	.	TRBV7-3	TRBJ2-3	CASSFGATDTQYF	TGTGCCAGCAGCTTCGGAGCAACAGATACGCAGTATTTT
.	.	TRBV20-1	TRBJ2-5	CSASGGETQYF	TGCAGTGCTAGTGGCGGAGAGACCCAGTACTTC
.	.	TRBV5-6	TRBJ1-3	CASSPVGSTGNTIYF	TGTGCCAGCAGCCCCGTAGGGAGTACAGGAAACACCATATATTTT
.	TRBD2	TRBV5-8	TRBJ2-1	CASTPRVAGGDEQFF	TGTGCCAGCACCCCCAGGGTAGCGGGAGGCGATGAGCAGTTCTTC
.	TRBD2	TRBV4-2	TRBJ2-1	CASSQIPIAGEQFF	TGTGCCAGCAGCCAGATACCTATAGCGGGAGAGCAGTTCTTC
few	TRBD1	TRBV9	TRBJ1-3	CASSVQGATGNTIYF	TGTGCCAGCAGCGTCCAGGGGGCGACTGGAAACACCATATATTTT
.	.	TRBV28	TRBJ1-2	CATRQDGNNYGYTF	TGTGCCACTAGACAGGACGGAAATAACTATGGCTACACCTTC
.	.	TRBV28	TRBJ1-2	CASSLDFNYGYTF	TGTGCCAGCAGTTTAGACTTCAACTATGGCTACACCTTC
.	.	TRBV6-1	TRBJ2-3	CASSEYVRGTDTQYF	TGTGCCAGCAGTGAATACGTGAGGGGCACAGATACGCAGTATTTT
once	.	TRBV19	TRBJ1-5	CASSIMGQPQHF	TGTGCCAGTAGTATCATGGGCCAGCCCCAGCATTTT
.	.	TRBV5-5	TRBJ2-2	CASSLEPGELFF	TGTGCCAGCAGCTTGGAGCCCGGGGAGCTGTTTTTT
.	.	TRBV7-9	TRBJ2-5	CASSLPDSLQETQYF	TGTGCCAGCAGCTTGCCGGATAGCCTTCAAGAGACCCAGTACTTC